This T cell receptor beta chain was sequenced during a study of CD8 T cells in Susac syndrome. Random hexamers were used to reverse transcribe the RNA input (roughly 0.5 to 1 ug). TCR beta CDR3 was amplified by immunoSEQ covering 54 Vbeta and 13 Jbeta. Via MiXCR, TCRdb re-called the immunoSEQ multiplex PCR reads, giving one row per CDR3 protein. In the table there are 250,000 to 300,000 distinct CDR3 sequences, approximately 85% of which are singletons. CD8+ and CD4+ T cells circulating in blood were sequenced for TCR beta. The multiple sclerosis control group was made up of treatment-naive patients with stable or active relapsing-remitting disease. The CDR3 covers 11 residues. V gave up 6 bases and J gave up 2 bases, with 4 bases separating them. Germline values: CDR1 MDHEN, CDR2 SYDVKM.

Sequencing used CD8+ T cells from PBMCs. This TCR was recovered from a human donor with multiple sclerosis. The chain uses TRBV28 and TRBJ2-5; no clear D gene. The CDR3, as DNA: TGTGCCAGCAGGGATCAAGAGACCCAGTACTTC. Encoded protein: CASRDQETQYF.